This TCR beta chain was retrieved from a study of blood T cells in healthy people across ages. Study overall: Using template switching, researchers captured about one barcoded beta molecule for each two T cells.

To note about this clonotype: Its antigen remains unidentified.

Study results and limitations: For the donors, CMV status was unknown and possibly confounded expanded clonotype changes.

The use of a sample-barcoded 5' primer and a J-beta primer mix characterized a second PCR of roughly 6 to 11 cycles. MiXCR, run by TCRdb on the 5' RACE reads, gives a single entry per CDR3 protein. The sample carries about 800,000 distinct CDR3 sequences, about three fifths recorded once. The authors drew about 10 milliliters of peripheral blood from each donor. The authors isolated at least 7 million PBMCs per sample. V shed 0 bases and J shed 5 bases, with 12 bases lying between them. Germline values: CDR1 SGHRS, CDR2 YFSETQ. CDR3 size: 15 residues. This TCR was sampled from a man aged 30-40 years in good health. The chain uses TRBV5-1 and TRBJ2-1, with D possibly TRBD1 on 8 matching bases. Sequenced sample: blood. CDR3 DNA sequence: TGCGCCAGCAGCTTGGACAGGGGGGGGAACAATGAGCAGTTCTTC. The encoded protein is CASSLDRGGNNEQFF. Variable domain in full (rest from reference TRBV5-1 and TRBJ2-1): KAGVTQTPRYLIKTRGQQVTLSCSPISGHRSVSWYQQTPGQGLQFLFEYFSETQRNKGNFPGRFSGRQFSNSRSEMNVSTLELGDSALYLCASSLDRGGNNEQFFGPGTRLTVL.